These 20 T cell receptor beta chains were all obtained from the same sample, sequenced in a study of cytomegalovirus exposure and HLA in healthy donors. The PCR employed 60 Vbeta primers together with 13 Jbeta primers. Assay: immunoSEQ multiplex PCR; the TCRdb copy retains only in-frame clones and omits some. The sample carries 90,000 to 150,000 clones, roughly 63% recorded once. The sequenced sample consisted of PBMCs. The receptors originated from a man aged 35 to 55 in good health and CMV-seropositive.

The V gene is TRBV5-4, the J gene TRBJ2-1; D possibly corresponds to TRBD1 (5 bases). The CDR3 extends over 14 amino acids. The V gene lost 0 bases and the J gene lost 4 bases, with 8 bases spanning the gap. Germline V CDR1 and CDR2: SGHNT, YYREEE (reference sequence). CDR3 DNA: TGTGCCAGCAGCTTGGCAGGGATATACAATGAGCAGTTCTTC. The encoded protein is CASSLAGIYNEQFF.

This clone was detected only once. The chain is built from TRBV2 and TRBJ1-5; D gene uncertain. V shed 6 bases and J shed 0 bases, with 12 bases lying between them. CDR1 and CDR2 from the germline V gene are SNHLY and FYNNEI. The CDR3 is 15 amino acids. CDR3 amino acids: CASRINRVSNQPQHF. CDR3 bases: TGTGCCAGCAGAATAAACAGAGTTAGCAATCAGCCCCAGCATTTT.

The CDR3 reads CASSLSTSSYNSPLHF. DNA for the CDR3: TGTGCCAGCAGCTTATCTACGAGCTCCTATAATTCACCCCTCCACTTT. The V call is TRBV13, the J call TRBJ1-6; D not certain. The CDR3 has 16 amino acids. Germline V gene data show CDR1 as PRHDT and CDR2 as FYEKMQ (reference sequence). V dropped 2 bases and J dropped 0 bases, with 8 bases sitting between them.

This clone was counted a few times. V and J are TRBV15 and TRBJ1-1; 8 nucleotides match TRBD1. The CDR3 consists of 17 residues. CDR1 and CDR2 from the germline V gene are LNHNV and YYDKDF (reference sequence). V dropped 5 bases and J dropped 2; count of bases not matched to a gene: 13. This CDR3 is CATSRRTGTILNTEAFF. CDR3 nucleotide sequence: TGTGCCACCAGCCGACGGACAGGGACCATCCTAAACACTGAAGCTTTCTTT.

V is TRBV10-2 and J is TRBJ2-3; D is possibly TRBD2 (6 bases). There are 16 residues in the CDR3. CDR1 is WSHSY and CDR2 is SAAADI in the germline V gene. The V end lost 1 base, the J end lost 0 bases, and 11 bases lay between the germline ends. This chain's CDR3 is CASSEYSGISTDTQYF. CDR3 in DNA: TGCGCCAGCAGTGAGTATAGCGGAATTAGCACAGATACGCAGTATTTT.

In this sample, this clone turned up a few times. V gene TRBV30 combines with J gene TRBJ2-1, with 9 bases lining up with TRBD2. CDR1 and CDR2 from the germline V gene are GTSNPN and SVGIG (reference sequence). The ends lost 5 bases at V and 4 bases at J; junction bases unmatched: 6. There are 14 residues in the CDR3. This CDR3 is CAWSRLAVYNEQFF. CDR3 nucleotide sequence: TGTGCCTGGTCCAGACTAGCGGTTTACAATGAGCAGTTCTTC.

This clone came up once. The chain joins TRBV6-5 to TRBJ2-7; D gene uncertain. Germline lookup yields CDR1 MNHEY and CDR2 SVGAGI. Trimming cost V 0 bases and J 6 bases, with 18 bases left between them. This CDR3 has 16 residues. The CDR3 is CASSYSSVGAVSEQYF. CDR3 DNA sequence: TGTGCCAGCAGTTACTCGAGCGTTGGCGCGGTCTCCGAGCAGTACTTC.

In its sample, this clone was seen a few times. The chain couples TRBV9 to TRBJ2-7; 11 bases are a match to TRBD2. The V and J ends lost 0 bases and 7 bases, in that order; junction bases with no gene match: 6. CDR3 length equals 15 residues. Germline values: CDR1 SGDLS, CDR2 YYNGEE. This chain's CDR3 is CASSVGLAGQGEQYF. The CDR3 DNA is TGTGCCAGCAGCGTAGGACTAGCGGGGCAAGGTGAGCAGTACTTC.

This clone was counted only a few times. The J gene is TRBJ2-4, the V gene TRBV19; TRBD2 matches 11 bases. The CDR3 sequence is 14 residues long. The V gene's germline CDR1 is LNHDA and CDR2 SQIVND (reference sequence). J was trimmed by 8 bases and V by 8 bases; bases with no gene match: 8. The CDR3 loop is CASGTSGGGYIQYF. The CDR3 DNA follows: TGTGCCAGTGGGACTAGCGGAGGGGGGTACATTCAGTACTTC. The whole variable domain, filled in from reference TRBV19 and TRBJ2-4, reads DGGITQSPKYLFRKEGQNVTLSCEQNLNHDAMYWYRQDPGQGLRLIYYSQIVNDFQKGDIAEGYSVSREKKESFPLTVTSAQKNPTAFYLCASGTSGGGYIQYFGAGTRLSVL.

The J gene is TRBJ2-1, the V gene TRBV5-1; D ambiguous. V gave up 4 bases and J gave up 5 bases, with 19 bases separating them. The CDR3 is 16 amino acids. Looked up from germline, CDR1 is SGHRS and CDR2 is YFSETQ. The CDR3 loop reads CASSLGPPLVDNEQFF. The DNA of the CDR3 is TGCGCCAGCAGCCTGGGTCCGCCCTTAGTGGACAATGAGCAGTTCTTC. The variable domain in full, completed from reference TRBV5-1 and TRBJ2-1, reads KAGVTQTPRYLIKTRGQQVTLSCSPISGHRSVSWYQQTPGQGLQFLFEYFSETQRNKGNFPGRFSGRQFSNSRSEMNVSTLELGDSALYLCASSLGPPLVDNEQFFGPGTRLTVL.

The V gene is TRBV7-2, the J gene TRBJ1-1, with D hard to call. Trimming cost V 4 bases and J 5 bases, with 14 bases left between them. Germline-derived CDR1 and CDR2 are SGHTA and FQGNSA. The CDR3 has 14 residues. CDR3 sequence (DNA): TGTGCCAGCAGCTCTAGTCAGTTTCGGACTGAAGCTTTCTTT. This translates into CASSSSQFRTEAFF.

This clone was recorded a few times. This sequence joins TRBV5-1 and TRBJ1-6; unclear D gene. The germline gives CDR1 SGHRS, CDR2 YFSETQ. CDR3 length: 13 residues. Trimming took off 1 base at V and 8 bases at J, with 7 bases between the two ends. CDR3 region: CASSLWEYSPLHF. CDR3 nucleotides: TGCGCCAGCAGCTTGTGGGAGTATTCACCCCTCCACTTT.

The chain uses TRBV7-3 and TRBJ2-2, with D possibly matching TRBD2 (6 bases). The CDR3 spans 14 residues. Trimming stripped 7 bases from V and 6 bases from J, with 15 bases between. Germline CDR1 is SGHTA and CDR2 is FQGTGA. CDR3 residues: CASNLVGGAGELFF. In nucleotides, the CDR3 is TGTGCCAGCAACCTCGTCGGAGGGGCCGGGGAGCTGTTTTTT.

The chain links TRBV11-3 to TRBJ2-5, with TRBD1 matching over 9 bases. Germline-derived CDR1 and CDR2 are SGHNT and YENEEA. The V and J ends lost 5 bases and 4 bases, in that order; junction bases with no gene match: 5. The CDR3 has 14 amino acids. The CDR3 is CASSPGTGIETQYF. The CDR3 nucleotides read TGTGCCAGCAGCCCCGGGACAGGGATAGAGACCCAGTACTTC.

V usage is TRBV25-1 and J usage is TRBJ1-3; D unresolved. The CDR3 has 14 residues. Germline values: CDR1 MGHDK, CDR2 SYGVNS. V was shortened by 3 bases and J by 3 bases, with 9 bases between the two germline ends. CDR3 amino acids: CASSDRVLGNTIYF. In nucleotides, the CDR3 is TGTGCCAGCAGTGATCGGGTACTTGGAAACACCATATATTTT.

The chain is built from TRBV7-9 and TRBJ1-5, with D uncertain. The CDR3 has 15 residues. Germline loops: CDR1 SEHNR, CDR2 FQNEAQ (reference sequence). V was trimmed by 1 base and J by 9 bases, leaving 16 bases between them. Here the CDR3 DNA reads TGTGCCAGCAGCTTAGGAGGCGGAGCGGGTCGGCCCCAGCATTTT. This sequence encodes CASSLGGGAGRPQHF.

V usage is TRBV10-1 and J usage is TRBJ1-1, with 9 bases that match TRBD1. CDR1 and CDR2 from the germline V gene are WNHNN and SYGVQD (reference sequence). V lost 0 bases and J lost 5; bases outside the gene matches: 1. CDR3 length: 14 amino acids. The CDR3 spells CASSESGTGTEAFF. CDR3 DNA sequence: TGCGCCAGCAGTGAGTCGGGGACAGGGACTGAAGCTTTCTTT.

The rearrangement uses TRBV5-1 and TRBJ2-7, with 12 bases aligning to TRBD2. There are 14 residues in the CDR3. The germline V gene encodes CDR1 SGHRS and CDR2 YFSETQ. The junction had 2 bases not matched to a gene; V was cut back by 4 bases and J by 3 bases. The CDR3 DNA is TGCGCCAGCAGCAGGACTAGCGGGGTCTACGAGCAGTACTTC. This sequence encodes CASSRTSGVYEQYF.

The chain uses TRBV5-4 and TRBJ2-5, with 11 positions matching TRBD2. This CDR3 comprises 15 residues. Germline CDR1 is SGHNT and CDR2 is YYREEE (reference sequence). V dropped 1 base and J dropped 2; count of bases not matched to a gene: 1. The CDR3 spells CASSLTSGGQETQYF. The CDR3 region has the DNA TGTGCCAGCAGCTTGACTAGCGGGGGTCAAGAGACCCAGTACTTC. The whole variable domain, filled in from reference TRBV5-4 and TRBJ2-5, reads ETGVTQSPTHLIKTRGQQVTLRCSSQSGHNTVSWYQQALGQGPQFIFQYYREEENGRGNFPPRFSGLQFPNYSSELNVNALELDDSALYLCASSLTSGGQETQYFGPGTRLLVL.

The V gene is TRBV7-9, the J gene TRBJ2-2; weak D call: TRBD2 (6 bases). CDR1 is SEHNR and CDR2 is FQNEAQ in the germline V gene (reference sequence). CDR3 length: 14 amino acids. Trimming took 5 bases from V and 3 from J, leaving 10 bases between them. CDR3 coding DNA: TGTGCCAGCAGCCGGGACTTCTACACCGGGGAGCTGTTTTTT. Its protein product is CASSRDFYTGELFF.